This TCR beta chain was recorded in a study of T cell repertoires in cytomegalovirus infection. This clonotype was seen only a few times. Its antigen is unidentified. Using its own MiXCR run on the reads, TCRdb lists one record per CDR3 protein. The repertoire has roughly 34,000 distinct CDR3 sequences, roughly 49% of them found once; the top ten carry approximately 92%. Germline V CDR1 and CDR2: MNHNS, SASEGT. V shed 2 bases and J shed 1 base, with 12 bases lying between them. This CDR3 contains 15 residues. The source is a human donor in good health (CMV status not recorded). Some clones in this sample may be carry-over from other donors' samples. The V and J genes are TRBV6-1 and TRBJ2-7; D is unclear. Source: CD8+ T cells from cultured PBMCs, taken from culture after CMV antigen stimulation. The CDR3 protein is CASSEYSGESYEQYF. CDR3 DNA: TGTGCCAGCAGTGAATACTCTGGCGAGTCCTACGAGCAGTACTTC.